The 2 T cell receptor beta chains reported below all come from one sample, sequenced in a study of blood T cell repertoires in COVID-19. Produced via immunoSEQ multiplex PCR; TCRdb's table is partial and in-frame only. The sample records about 230,000 clones, roughly four fifths being singletons. Sequencing used peripheral blood. These receptors were collected from a woman aged 50 to 65 with acute or convalescent COVID-19.

In this sample, this clone turned up once. V usage is TRBV25-1 and J usage is TRBJ2-4, with 9 nucleotides matching TRBD1. Germline V gene data show CDR1 as MGHDK and CDR2 as SYGVNS. Losses at the gene ends were 3 bases for V and 4 bases for J; bases not matched to a gene: 1. CDR3 size: 14 residues. CDR3 sequence reads: CASSDGQGKNIQYF. The CDR3, as DNA: TGTGCCAGCAGTGACGGACAGGGGAAAAACATTCAGTACTTC.

The V call is TRBV2, the J call TRBJ2-7; D gene uncertain. V was pared by 5 bases and J by 6 bases, with 11 bases between. CDR3 length equals 12 residues. The germline V gene encodes CDR1 SNHLY and CDR2 FYNNEI. Here the CDR3 reads CASSIEVGEQYF. CDR3 bases: TGTGCCAGCAGTATAGAGGTCGGCGAGCAGTACTTC.